This paragraph covers one TCR beta chain sequence. The antigen is undetermined. This sample was taken from a study of blood T cells in healthy people across ages. Study-wide results and caveats: Strongly correlated with naive T cell percentage was TCR beta diversity.

The CDR3 has 12 residues. Germline assignment: CDR1 SQVTM and CDR2 ANQGSEA. V dropped 5 bases and J dropped 8 bases, with 15 bases sitting between them. For the second PCR, which ran for about 6 to 11 cycles, a sample-barcoded 5' primer and a J-beta primer mix were used. TCRdb used MiXCR to reprocess the 5' RACE reads, holding one entry per CDR3 protein. The data show about 780,000 distinct CDR3 sequences, about 26% seen once. The same specimen was also included in a second study, on T cells of mothers and their children.

Sequencing was performed on blood. This sequence originates from a boy aged 10-17 years in good health. The V gene is TRBV29-1, the J gene TRBJ1-1, with D possibly TRBD1 on 5 matching bases. CDR3: CSVFAWGTEAFF. CDR3 bases: TGCAGCGTTTTCGCTTGGGGGACCGAAGCTTTCTTT.